The 32 T cell receptor beta chains below were found in one sample sequenced in a study of early T cells in non-severe SARS-CoV-2 infection. Each CDR3 protein is one row after TCRdb ran MiXCR on the 5' RACE reads. The table lists approximately 56,000 distinct CDR3 sequences, over 8% of them singletons, with 4.2% in the top ten. The sequenced sample consisted of whole blood. The origin of the receptors is an adult who was a healthcare worker with PCR-confirmed SARS-CoV-2 infection or an uninfected control (not recorded which).

Note on this clonotype: A much larger clone lies a single base off, so this may be a read error. The chain has TRBV20-1 and TRBJ2-1; maybe TRBD2 (5 bases). There are 13 residues in the CDR3. CDR1 is DFQATT, CDR2 SNEGSKA, per germline (reference sequence). CDR3 DNA sequence: TGCAGTACTAGATCTCCTACCCAGGTTGAGCAGTTCTTC. It specifies CSTRSPTQVEQFF.

This clonotype came up once. A much larger clonotype is one base distant, so this may be a read error. The chain employs TRBV20-1 and TRBJ2-3; no definite D call. This CDR3 spans 14 amino acids. V gave up 1 base and J gave up 6 bases, with 14 bases separating them. Germline loops: CDR1 DFQATT, CDR2 SNEGSKA (reference sequence). CDR3 in DNA: TGCAGTGCTAGAGTGGTCCTCCGAATCGATACGCAGTATTTT. Amino acid sequence: CSARVVLRIDTQYF.

This clonotype was detected ten times or more. The chain couples TRBV3-1 to TRBJ2-1; 10 nucleotides align to TRBD2. The germline gives CDR1 LGHDT, CDR2 YNNKEL (reference sequence). This CDR3 comprises 15 residues. Germline trimming cut 0 bases from V and 9 bases from J; bases unmatched to any gene: 5. CDR3 residues: CASSQDSGGLGEQFF. CDR3 bases: TGTGCCAGCAGCCAAGATAGCGGGGGGCTTGGTGAGCAGTTCTTC.

This clonotype was found many times. The chain employs TRBV7-9 and TRBJ1-5; D unresolved. This CDR3 is built from 12 residues. Germline CDR1 and CDR2: SEHNR and FQNEAQ (reference sequence). V lost 2 bases, J lost 3 bases, and 2 bases lay in between. The CDR3 protein is CASSLFNQPQHF. In DNA, the CDR3 is TGTGCCAGCAGCTTATTCAATCAGCCCCAGCATTTT.

This clonotype was seen more than once but under ten times. The genes are TRBV21-1 and TRBJ1-2; the listed D gene, TRBD1, was not tested against the DNA. TRBV21-1 is listed as a pseudogene. The CDR3 covers 16 residues. The CDR3: CASSKVPRGRLGGYTF. As DNA, the CDR3 is TGTGCCAGCAGCAAAGTTCCGAGGGGAAGGCTTGGTGGCTACACCTTC.

This rearrangement joins TRBV20-1 to TRBJ2-7; D not certain. V dropped 4 bases and J dropped 5 bases, with 6 bases sitting between them. Germline lookup yields CDR1 DFQATT and CDR2 SNEGSKA (reference sequence). The CDR3 sequence is 10 residues long. The chain's CDR3 is CSAKKNEQYF. In nucleotides, the CDR3 is TGCAGTGCTAAGAAGAACGAGCAGTACTTC.

This chain links TRBV5-1 with TRBJ2-7; 10 nucleotides agree with TRBD1. J lost 6 bases, V lost 0 bases, and 3 bases had no gene match. Germline CDR1 reads SGHRS; CDR2 reads YFSETQ. The CDR3 runs to 14 residues. This chain's CDR3 is CASSLGRDRGEQYF. In DNA form, the CDR3 reads TGCGCCAGCAGCTTGGGGCGGGACAGGGGCGAGCAGTACTTC. Together with reference TRBV5-1 and TRBJ2-7, the CDR3 gives the full variable domain: KAGVTQTPRYLIKTRGQQVTLSCSPISGHRSVSWYQQTPGQGLQFLFEYFSETQRNKGNFPGRFSGRQFSNSRSEMNVSTLELGDSALYLCASSLGRDRGEQYFGPGTRLTVT.

This clonotype has ten or more counts. V usage is TRBV4-2 and J usage is TRBJ2-7; D is possibly TRBD2 (6 bases). CDR1 and CDR2 (germline): LGHNA, YNFKEQ. The CDR3 consists of 13 residues. Trimming pared 4 bases from V and 5 bases from J, leaving 12 bases between. Here the CDR3 DNA reads TGTGCCAGCAGCCGTGGAGGGCCCGACGAGCAGTACTTC. This translates into CASSRGGPDEQYF.

The chain has TRBV24-1 and TRBJ1-2; D is uncertain. The V gene lost 3 bases and the J gene lost 0 bases, with 1 base spanning the gap. CDR1 and CDR2 from the germline V gene are KGHDR and SFDVKD. The CDR3 spans 12 residues. CDR3: CATSDPNYGYTF. The CDR3 DNA sequence: TGTGCCACCAGTGATCCTAACTATGGCTACACCTTC.

The V call is TRBV12-3 or TRBV12-4, the J call TRBJ2-6, with D maybe TRBD2 (5 bases). This CDR3 spans 19 amino acids. V dropped 4 bases and J dropped 0 bases, with 19 bases sitting between them. The CDR3 sequence is CASSSLTWSGNSGANVLTF. Here the CDR3 DNA reads TGTGCCAGCAGTTCGTTAACATGGTCGGGGAACTCTGGGGCCAACGTCCTGACTTTC.

This clonotype was detected ten times or more. The chain recombines TRBV5-8 with TRBJ2-3; TRBD1 or TRBD2 may be the D gene (6 bases each). This CDR3 has 15 residues. The V and J ends lost 7 bases and 0 bases respectively, with 15 bases between them. CDR1 and CDR2 from the germline V gene are SGHTS and YDEGEE. CDR3 amino acids: CASPTRGPSTDTQYF. The CDR3 nucleotides read TGTGCCAGCCCCACCCGGGGGCCTAGCACAGATACGCAGTATTTT. The complete variable domain, with remaining parts taken from reference TRBV5-8 and TRBJ2-3, reads EAGVTQSPTHLIKTRGQQATLRCSPISGHTSVYWYQQALGLGLQFLLWYDEGEERNRGNFPPRFSGRQFPNYSSELNVNALELEDSALYLCASPTRGPSTDTQYFGPGTRLTVL.

This clonotype was recorded a few times. The chain has TRBV6-1 and TRBJ2-3, with D unresolved. The CDR3 extends over 15 amino acids. Trimming removed 7 bases from V and 0 bases from J, with 14 bases in between. Per the germline V gene, CDR1 is MNHNS and CDR2 is SASEGT. CDR3: CASTPDGTSTDTQYF. Written as DNA, the CDR3 is TGTGCCAGCACTCCCGACGGTACTAGCACAGATACGCAGTATTTT.

CDR3 region: CASSPQRHSYEQYF. The CDR3 DNA sequence: TGTGCCAGCAGCCCCCAACGGCATTCCTACGAGCAGTACTTC. This chain links TRBV7-2 with TRBJ2-7; no clear D. The length of the CDR3 is 14 residues. The germline CDR1 and CDR2 sequences are SGHTA and FQGNSA. Trimming pared 5 bases from V and 1 base from J, leaving 12 bases between.

Only a few counts were recorded for this clonotype. The V gene is TRBV5-1, the J gene TRBJ2-3; D gene unclear. Germline V gives CDR1 SGHRS, CDR2 YFSETQ. V lost 0 bases to trimming and J lost 2 bases, with 10 bases between them. This CDR3 is 15 amino acids long. CDR3 loop: CASSLVLAATDTQYF. The DNA of the CDR3 is TGCGCCAGCAGCTTGGTGTTGGCTGCCACAGATACGCAGTATTTT. The full variable domain, rest sourced from reference TRBV5-1 and TRBJ2-3, is KAGVTQTPRYLIKTRGQQVTLSCSPISGHRSVSWYQQTPGQGLQFLFEYFSETQRNKGNFPGRFSGRQFSNSRSEMNVSTLELGDSALYLCASSLVLAATDTQYFGPGTRLTVL.

This clonotype was seen ten or more times. This chain links TRBV13 with TRBJ1-5; D is unclear. V shed 3 bases and J shed 0 bases, with 3 bases lying between them. CDR1 and CDR2 (germline): PRHDT, FYEKMQ (reference sequence). The CDR3 covers 13 residues. The chain's CDR3 is CASSLGSNQPQHF. For the CDR3, the DNA is TGTGCCAGCAGCTTGGGTAGCAATCAGCCCCAGCATTTT.

This clonotype was recorded at least ten times. The chain has TRBV30 and TRBJ2-3, with no clear D. This CDR3 has 11 amino acids. Germline values: CDR1 GTSNPN, CDR2 SVGIG (reference sequence). Trimming took 1 base from V and 2 from J, leaving 1 base between them. The CDR3 spells CAWSDTDTQYF. DNA for the CDR3: TGTGCCTGGAGTGACACAGATACGCAGTATTTT.

This clonotype was seen at least ten times. The chain carries TRBV30 and TRBJ1-2; D is perhaps TRBD1 (5 bases). CDR1 and CDR2 from the germline V gene are GTSNPN and SVGIG (reference sequence). V lost 2 bases and J 7 bases, leaving 14 bases between the germline ends. The CDR3 has 13 amino acids. CDR3 region: CAWSFGATVGYTF. In nucleotides, the CDR3 is TGTGCCTGGAGTTTCGGGGCGACTGTTGGCTACACCTTC.

This clonotype has at least ten counts. CDR3 loop: CASSYSPQGRAYNEQFF. For the CDR3, the DNA is TGTGCCAGCAGTTACTCCCCCCAGGGGAGGGCCTACAATGAGCAGTTCTTC. The V gene is TRBV6-2 or TRBV6-3, the J gene TRBJ2-1; TRBD2 is a possible D gene (7 bases). Germline CDR1 MNHEY, CDR2 SVGEGT. This CDR3 spans 17 amino acids. Trimming stripped 0 bases from V and 2 bases from J, with 14 bases between.

This clonotype has more than one count but fewer than ten. The V call is TRBV11-2, the J call TRBJ2-2; D not resolved. Deletions cut 3 bases from V and 6 bases from J, with 5 bases between. This CDR3 is 12 amino acids long. The germline gives CDR1 SGHAT, CDR2 FQNNGV. The CDR3 here is CASSFSAGELFF. In DNA form, the CDR3 reads TGTGCCAGCAGCTTCAGCGCCGGGGAGCTGTTTTTT. Full variable domain (outside the CDR3, taken from reference TRBV11-2 and TRBJ2-2): EAGVAQSPRYKIIEKRQSVAFWCNPISGHATLYWYQQILGQGPKLLIQFQNNGVVDDSQLPKDRFSAERLKGVDSTLKIQPAKLEDSAVYLCASSFSAGELFFGEGSRLTVL.

The table lists this clonotype with many counts. The V gene is TRBV10-3, the J gene TRBJ1-5; D gene ambiguous. The CDR3 is 13 amino acids. CDR1 and CDR2 (germline): ENHRY, SYGVKD. V shed 0 bases and J shed 12 bases, with 12 bases lying between them. CDR3 in amino acids: CAISESDGRHQHF. CDR3 in DNA: TGTGCCATCAGTGAGTCCGACGGGCGGCACCAGCATTTT.

This clonotype came up many times. J is TRBJ2-7 and V is TRBV4-1, with D unclear. This CDR3 is built from 11 residues. Germline CDR1 reads MGHRA; CDR2 reads YSYEKL. V dropped 2 bases and J dropped 5 bases, with 4 bases sitting between them. The CDR3: CASSQYNEQYF. CDR3 DNA sequence: TGCGCCAGCAGCCAATACAACGAGCAGTACTTC.

This clonotype has ten or more counts. The chain recombines TRBV27 with TRBJ1-5; 9 bases are shared with TRBD1. J lost 4 bases, V lost 2 bases, and 3 bases had no gene match. The CDR3 length is 15 residues. Germline values: CDR1 MNHEY, CDR2 SMNVEV (reference sequence). The CDR3 bases are TGTGCCAGCAGTTTACGACAGGGGGAGAATCAGCCCCAGCATTTT. Its protein is CASSLRQGENQPQHF.

This clonotype has at least ten counts. The chain has TRBV3-1 and TRBJ2-2; D unclear. The CDR3 contains 16 residues. The V gene lost 4 bases and the J gene lost 0 bases, with 12 bases spanning the gap. Germline CDR1 LGHDT, CDR2 YNNKEL (reference sequence). The CDR3 spells CASSPVGTTNTGELFF. In DNA form, the CDR3 reads TGTGCCAGCAGCCCTGTCGGAACCACGAACACCGGGGAGCTGTTTTTT. Full variable domain (missing parts from reference TRBV3-1 and TRBJ2-2): DTAVSQTPKYLVTQMGNDKSIKCEQNLGHDTMYWYKQDSKKFLKIMFSYNNKELIINETVPNRFSPKSPDKAHLNLHINSLELGDSAVYFCASSPVGTTNTGELFFGEGSRLTVL.

This clonotype was recorded many times. The chain has TRBV2 and TRBJ1-5, with 7 bases lining up with TRBD1. The germline gives CDR1 SNHLY, CDR2 FYNNEI. This CDR3 comprises 14 residues. V dropped 5 bases and J dropped 2; count of bases not matched to a gene: 3. The chain's CDR3 is CASSPTGGNQPQHF. The DNA for the CDR3 is TGTGCCAGCAGTCCCACAGGGGGCAATCAGCCCCAGCATTTT. Drawing the rest from reference TRBV2 and TRBJ1-5, the complete variable domain is EPEVTQTPSHQVTQMGQEVILRCVPISNHLYFYWYRQILGQKVEFLVSFYNNEISEKSEIFDDQFSVERPDGSNFTLKIRSTKLEDSAMYFCASSPTGGNQPQHFGDGTRLSIL.

In this sample, this clonotype turned up many times. The chain uses TRBV3-1 and TRBJ2-7; D is unclear. CDR1 and CDR2 (germline): LGHDT, YNNKEL (reference sequence). V gave up 0 bases and J gave up 2 bases, with 8 bases separating them. The CDR3 runs to 14 residues. The CDR3 region has the DNA TGTGCCAGCAGCCAAGATGACAAAGCCTACGAGCAGTACTTC. Translation gives CASSQDDKAYEQYF.

The sample holds many counts of this clonotype. In DNA, the CDR3 is TGTGCCAGCAGCCCCCCTTGGGACGCCGGGGAGCTGTTTTTT. It specifies CASSPPWDAGELFF. The genes are TRBV7-8 and TRBJ2-2, with D possibly being TRBD1 or TRBD2 (5 bases each). V was clipped by 5 bases and J by 6 bases, with 13 bases between them. Germline CDR1 SGHVS, CDR2 FQNEAQ. The length of the CDR3 is 14 residues.

This clonotype came up many times. This chain links TRBV29-1 with TRBJ1-1; unclear D gene. The CDR3 is made up of 13 amino acids. The germline V and J ends were trimmed by 5 bases and 0 bases, with 10 bases remaining between them. Germline CDR1 is SQVTM and CDR2 is ANQGSEA. The CDR3 is CSVQLLLNTEAFF. The CDR3 DNA reads TGCAGCGTTCAACTCCTTTTGAACACTGAAGCTTTCTTT.

This clonotype was recorded many times. The V and J genes are TRBV19 and TRBJ2-3, with 7 nucleotides matching TRBD1. This CDR3 has 13 residues. V lost 4 bases, J lost 9 bases, and 7 bases stayed unmatched. Per germline, CDR1 LNHDA and CDR2 SQIVND (reference sequence). The CDR3 here is CASSTSDRDTQYF. The CDR3 DNA is TGTGCCAGTAGTACCTCCGACAGGGACACGCAGTATTTT.

This clonotype has at least ten counts. The chain combines TRBV7-9 with TRBJ1-2; D unresolved. This CDR3 is 13 amino acids long. The germline V gene encodes CDR1 SEHNR and CDR2 FQNEAQ (reference sequence). V was trimmed by 3 bases and J by 8 bases, leaving 13 bases between them. CDR3 sequence reads: CASSFGEGGGYTF. CDR3 sequence (DNA): TGTGCCAGCAGCTTTGGCGAGGGCGGCGGCTACACCTTC.

In its sample, this clonotype was seen many times. V and J are TRBV6-4 and TRBJ2-1; 7 bases are shared with TRBD2. Losses at the gene ends were 9 bases for V and 0 bases for J; bases not matched to a gene: 8. This CDR3 is 15 amino acids long. Germline CDR1 reads MRHNA; CDR2 reads SNTAGT. Written as DNA, the CDR3 is TGTGCCAGTGATTTGATAGCGGGCTCCTACAATGAGCAGTTCTTC. Protein: CASDLIAGSYNEQFF.

This clonotype has at least ten counts. The gene calls are TRBV7-3 and TRBJ2-3, with no clear D. CDR3 length: 13 residues. Trimming pared 2 bases from V and 4 bases from J, leaving 7 bases between. Germline values: CDR1 SGHTA, CDR2 FQGTGA. The CDR3 here is CASSLLGSDTQYF. The CDR3 region has the DNA TGTGCCAGCAGCTTACTTGGCTCAGATACGCAGTATTTT.

This clonotype was seen at least ten times. This chain uses TRBV7-9 with TRBJ2-3; no firm D call. Per germline, CDR1 SEHNR and CDR2 FQNEAQ (reference sequence). This CDR3 spans 16 amino acids. The V end lost 1 base, the J end lost 1 base, and 12 bases lay between the germline ends. The CDR3 loop reads CASSLGQDRRTDTQYF. The DNA of the CDR3 is TGTGCCAGCAGCTTAGGCCAGGATCGACGCACAGATACGCAGTATTTT.